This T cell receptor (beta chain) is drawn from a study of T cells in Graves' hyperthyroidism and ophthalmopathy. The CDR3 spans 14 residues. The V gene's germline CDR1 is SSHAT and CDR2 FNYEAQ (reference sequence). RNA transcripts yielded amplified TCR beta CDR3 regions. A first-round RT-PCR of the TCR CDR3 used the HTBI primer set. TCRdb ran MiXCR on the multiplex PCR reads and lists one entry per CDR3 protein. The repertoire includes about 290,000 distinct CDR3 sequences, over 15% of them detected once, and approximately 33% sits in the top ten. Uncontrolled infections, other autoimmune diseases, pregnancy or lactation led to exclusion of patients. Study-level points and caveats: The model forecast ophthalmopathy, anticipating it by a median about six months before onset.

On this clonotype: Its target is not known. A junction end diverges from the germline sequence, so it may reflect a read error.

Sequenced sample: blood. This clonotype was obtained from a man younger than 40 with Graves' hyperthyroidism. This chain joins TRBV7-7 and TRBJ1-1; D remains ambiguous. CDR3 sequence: CASSRDNMNTEAFF. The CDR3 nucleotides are TGTGCTAGCAGCCGCGACAACATGAACACTGAAGCTTTCTTT.